The clone carrying this TCR beta chain occurred many times. Antigen: not known. These data are taken from a study of Graves' ophthalmopathy and Graves' hyperthyroidism. RNA transcripts were the source from which TCR beta CDR3 regions were amplified. The first-round RT-PCR employed HTBI primers together with the Qiagen OneStep RT-PCR kit. A multiplex PCR was then performed as the second round. In TCRdb, the multiplex PCR reads were re-called with MiXCR into one record per CDR3 protein. The data contain approximately 500,000 distinct CDR3 sequences, roughly 14% of them singletons. Findings of the study overall: Most expanded thyroid clonotypes above 0.001 frequency also appeared in blood.

The CDR3 covers 13 residues. The V gene lost 6 bases and the J gene lost 3 bases, with 9 bases spanning the gap. The sequenced sample was blood. The V call is TRBV12-3 or TRBV12-4, the J call TRBJ1-5; maybe TRBD1 (5 bases). This sequence originates from a woman in her twenties or thirties with Graves' ophthalmopathy. CDR3 loop: CASSSDINQPQHF. DNA of the CDR3: TGTGCCAGCAGCTCGGACATCAATCAGCCCCAGCATTTT.